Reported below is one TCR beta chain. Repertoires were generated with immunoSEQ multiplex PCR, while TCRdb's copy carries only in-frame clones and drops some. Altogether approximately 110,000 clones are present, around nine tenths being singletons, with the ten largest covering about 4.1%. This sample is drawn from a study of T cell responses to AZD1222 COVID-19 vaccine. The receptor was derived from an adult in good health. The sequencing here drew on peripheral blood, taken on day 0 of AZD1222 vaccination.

Here the CDR3 DNA reads TGTGCCACCAGTGAGGATAATACTGAAGCTTTCTTT. Its protein product is CATSEDNTEAFF. V is TRBV24-1 and J is TRBJ1-1; D call uncertain. The V end was cut by 4 bases, the J end by 5 bases, with 7 bases between. Germline V gene lookup returns CDR1 KGHDR and CDR2 SFDVKD. This CDR3 contains 12 residues.